Listed here are 4 T cell receptor beta chains from one sample, sequenced in a study of T cells in Graves' hyperthyroidism and ophthalmopathy. Authors of the study amplified TCR beta CDR3 regions from RNA transcripts. The HTBI primer set served for first-round RT-PCR of the TCR CDR3. TCRdb reprocessed the multiplex PCR reads with MiXCR, giving one entry per CDR3 protein. The sample consists of around 540,000 distinct CDR3 sequences, 15% to 20% of them appearing once. Specimen: blood. The receptor source for this set is a woman aged 25-40 years with Graves' ophthalmopathy.

This clonotype was observed a few times. The chain employs TRBV20-1 and TRBJ2-1; D unresolved. CDR1 is DFQATT, CDR2 SNEGSKA, per germline (reference sequence). V was clipped by 0 bases and J by 2 bases, with 11 bases between them. This CDR3 spans 15 amino acids. The CDR3 sequence: CSARDDAVPYNEQFF. In nucleotides, the CDR3 is TGCAGTGCTAGAGATGACGCCGTTCCCTACAATGAGCAGTTCTTC.

This clonotype occurred many times. The genes are TRBV13 and TRBJ2-7, with TRBD2 identical over 10 bases. Trimming took 0 bases from V and 0 from J; bases not matched to a gene: 5. In germline, CDR1 is PRHDT, CDR2 FYEKMQ (reference sequence). The CDR3 is 17 amino acids. DNA of the CDR3: TGTGCCAGCAGCTTAGGCACCGGACTAGCGGACTCCTACGAGCAGTACTTC. This gives the protein CASSLGTGLADSYEQYF.

This clonotype was found many times. The rearrangement uses TRBV6-2 or TRBV6-3 and TRBJ2-5; 7 nucleotides agree with TRBD2. The CDR3 has 13 residues. The trim removed 6 bases at V and 5 bases at J, leaving 6 bases unmatched. The germline V gene encodes CDR1 MNHEY and CDR2 SVGEGT. CDR3 region: CASSTGLWETQYF. DNA for the CDR3: TGTGCCAGCAGCACGGGACTATGGGAGACCCAGTACTTC.

The rearrangement uses TRBV7-9 and TRBJ2-7; 8 positions match TRBD1. The junction had 5 bases not matched to a gene; V was cut back by 4 bases and J by 3 bases. This CDR3 contains 14 residues. Germline CDR1 and CDR2: SEHNR and FQNEAQ (reference sequence). The CDR3 DNA sequence: TGTGCCAGCAGCTCCGGACAGGGAAACTACGAGCAGTACTTC. It is translated as CASSSGQGNYEQYF. Combining the CDR3 with reference TRBV7-9 and TRBJ2-7 gives the whole variable domain DTGVSQNPRHKITKRGQNVTFRCDPISEHNRLYWYRQTLGQGPEFLTYFQNEAQLEKSRLLSDRFSAERPKGSFSTLEIQRTEQGDSAMYLCASSSGQGNYEQYFGPGTRLTVT.